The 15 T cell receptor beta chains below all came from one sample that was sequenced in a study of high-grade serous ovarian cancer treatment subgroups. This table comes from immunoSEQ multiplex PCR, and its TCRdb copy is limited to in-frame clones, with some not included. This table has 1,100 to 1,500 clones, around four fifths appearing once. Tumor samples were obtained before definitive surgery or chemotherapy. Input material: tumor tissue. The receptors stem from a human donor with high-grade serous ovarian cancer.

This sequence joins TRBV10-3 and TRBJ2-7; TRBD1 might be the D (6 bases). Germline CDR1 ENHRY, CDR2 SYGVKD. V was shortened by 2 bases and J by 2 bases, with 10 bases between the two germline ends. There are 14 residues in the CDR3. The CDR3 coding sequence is TGTGCCATCAGTGAGGTACAGGGTACCTACGAGCAGTACTTC. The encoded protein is CAISEVQGTYEQYF.

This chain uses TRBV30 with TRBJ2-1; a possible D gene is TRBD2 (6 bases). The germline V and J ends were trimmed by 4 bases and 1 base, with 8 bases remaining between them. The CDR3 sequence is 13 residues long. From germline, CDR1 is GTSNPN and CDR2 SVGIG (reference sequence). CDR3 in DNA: TGTGCCTGGACTAGCGAGTCCTACAATGAGCAGTTCTTC. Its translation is CAWTSESYNEQFF.

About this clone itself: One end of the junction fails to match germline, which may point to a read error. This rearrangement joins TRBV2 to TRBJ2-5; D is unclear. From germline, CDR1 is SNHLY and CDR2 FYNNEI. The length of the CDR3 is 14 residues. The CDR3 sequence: CAGRSLDPQETQYF. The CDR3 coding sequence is TGTGCCGGCAGGTCACTGGACCCCCAAGAGACCCAGTACTTC.

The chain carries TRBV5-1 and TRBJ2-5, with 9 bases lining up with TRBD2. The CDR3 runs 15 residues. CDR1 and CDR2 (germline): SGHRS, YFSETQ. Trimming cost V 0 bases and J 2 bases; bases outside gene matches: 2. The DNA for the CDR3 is TGCGCCAGCAGCTTGGAGACTAGCGGACAAGAGACCCAGTACTTC. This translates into CASSLETSGQETQYF.

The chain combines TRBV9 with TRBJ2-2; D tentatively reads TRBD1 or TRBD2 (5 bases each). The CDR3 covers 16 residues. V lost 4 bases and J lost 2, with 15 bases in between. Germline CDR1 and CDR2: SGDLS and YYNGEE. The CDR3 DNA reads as TGTGCCAGCAGCCCCCCCGGGACGGTTAACACCGGGGAGCTGTTTTTT. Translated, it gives CASSPPGTVNTGELFF.

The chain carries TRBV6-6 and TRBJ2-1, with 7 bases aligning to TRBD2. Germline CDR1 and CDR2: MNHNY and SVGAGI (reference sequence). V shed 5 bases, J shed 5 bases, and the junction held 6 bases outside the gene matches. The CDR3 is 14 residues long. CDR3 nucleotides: TGTGCCAGCAGTGGGGGGGGACTGAACAATGAGCAGTTCTTC. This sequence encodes CASSGGGLNNEQFF.

The CDR3 DNA follows: TGTGCCAGCCGGAGCCAGACAGGGCTTCAAGAGACCCAGTACTTC. Its protein is CASRSQTGLQETQYF. The V gene is TRBV18, the J gene TRBJ2-5; 7 positions agree with TRBD1. The germline CDR1 and CDR2 sequences are KGHSH and LQKENI. CDR3 length: 15 residues. The V and J ends lost 8 bases and 2 bases, in that order; junction bases with no gene match: 11.

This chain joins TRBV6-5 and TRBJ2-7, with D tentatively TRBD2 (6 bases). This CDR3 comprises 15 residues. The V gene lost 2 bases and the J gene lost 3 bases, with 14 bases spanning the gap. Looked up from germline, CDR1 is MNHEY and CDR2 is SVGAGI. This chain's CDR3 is CASSYKRDSYYEQYF. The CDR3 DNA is TGTGCCAGCAGTTACAAACGGGACTCTTACTACGAGCAGTACTTC.

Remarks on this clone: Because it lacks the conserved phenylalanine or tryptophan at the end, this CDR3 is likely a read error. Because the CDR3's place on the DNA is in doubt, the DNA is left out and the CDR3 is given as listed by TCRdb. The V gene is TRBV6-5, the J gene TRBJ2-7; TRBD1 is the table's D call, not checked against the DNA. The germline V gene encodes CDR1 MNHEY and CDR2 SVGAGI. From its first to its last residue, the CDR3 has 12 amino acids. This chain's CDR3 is CASSYSATGKGS.

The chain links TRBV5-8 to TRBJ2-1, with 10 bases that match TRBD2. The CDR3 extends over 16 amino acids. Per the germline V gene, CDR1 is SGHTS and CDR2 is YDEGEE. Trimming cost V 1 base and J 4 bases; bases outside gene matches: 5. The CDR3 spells CASSLRLAGEYNEQFF. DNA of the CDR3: TGTGCCAGCAGCTTGAGGCTAGCGGGGGAATACAATGAGCAGTTCTTC.

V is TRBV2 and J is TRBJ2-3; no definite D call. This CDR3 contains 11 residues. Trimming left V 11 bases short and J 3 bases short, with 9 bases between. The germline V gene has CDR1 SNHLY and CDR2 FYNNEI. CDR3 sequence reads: CALQWTDTQYF. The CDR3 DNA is TGTGCCTTACAATGGACAGATACGCAGTATTTT.

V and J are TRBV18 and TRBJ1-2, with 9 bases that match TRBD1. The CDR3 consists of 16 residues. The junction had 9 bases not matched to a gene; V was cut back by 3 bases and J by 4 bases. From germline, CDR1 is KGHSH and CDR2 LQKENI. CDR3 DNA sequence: TGTGCCAGCTCACCGGCCGGGACAGGGATGGGCTATGGCTACACCTTC. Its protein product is CASSPAGTGMGYGYTF. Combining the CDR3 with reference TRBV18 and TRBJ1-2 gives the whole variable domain NAGVMQNPRHLVRRRGQEARLRCSPMKGHSHVYWYRQLPEEGLKFMVYLQKENIIDESGMPKERFSAEFPKEGPSILRIQQVVRGDSAAYFCASSPAGTGMGYGYTFGSGTRLTVV.

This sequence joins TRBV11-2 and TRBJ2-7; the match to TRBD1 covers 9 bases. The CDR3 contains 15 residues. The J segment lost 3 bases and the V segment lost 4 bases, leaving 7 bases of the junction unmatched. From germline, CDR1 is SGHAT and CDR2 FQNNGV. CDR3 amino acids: CASSSGTGPFYEQYF. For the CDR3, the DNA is TGTGCCAGCAGCTCAGGGACAGGGCCCTTCTACGAGCAGTACTTC.

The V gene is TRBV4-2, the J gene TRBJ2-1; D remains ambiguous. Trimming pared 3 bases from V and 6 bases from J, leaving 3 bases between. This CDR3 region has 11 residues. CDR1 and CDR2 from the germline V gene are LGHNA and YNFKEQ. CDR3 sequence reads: CASSQVNEQFF. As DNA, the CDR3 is TGTGCCAGCAGCCAGGTCAATGAGCAGTTCTTC.

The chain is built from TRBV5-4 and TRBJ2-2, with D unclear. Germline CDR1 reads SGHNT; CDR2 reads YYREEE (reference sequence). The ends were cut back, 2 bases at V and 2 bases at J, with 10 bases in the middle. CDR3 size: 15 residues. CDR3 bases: TGTGCCAGCAGCTTATCGGCTCCCAACACCGGGGAGCTGTTTTTT. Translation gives CASSLSAPNTGELFF.